This is a list of T cell receptor beta chains from one sample in a study of cytomegalovirus exposure and HLA in healthy donors. Repertoires were generated with immunoSEQ multiplex PCR, while TCRdb's copy carries only in-frame clones and drops some. This sample's table reports under 50,000 clones. Sequencing input: PBMCs. The receptors come from a male donor in good health and CMV-seronegative. CDR3s leave out the opening cysteine and the closing phenylalanine or tryptophan. Each record gives: V gene, J gene, D gene, CDR3 protein. The D gene is left open where the match is weak.

v_gene: TRBV2
j_gene: TRBJ2-7
d_gene: TRBD1
CDR3aa: ASNGQGAAHEQY

v_gene: TRBV10-2
j_gene: TRBJ1-1
d_gene: -
CDR3aa: ASSEWQGLGEAF

v_gene: TRBV18
j_gene: TRBJ1-5
d_gene: -
CDR3aa: ASSSGWGNQPQH

v_gene: TRBV9
j_gene: TRBJ1-1
d_gene: TRBD1
CDR3aa: ASSPPDRLLGTEAF

v_gene: TRBV5-1
j_gene: TRBJ2-7
d_gene: TRBD2
CDR3aa: ASTLAGAAVYEQY

v_gene: TRBV27
j_gene: TRBJ1-4
d_gene: TRBD1
CDR3aa: ASSFGQGAKLF

v_gene: TRBV7-9
j_gene: TRBJ2-2
d_gene: TRBD1
CDR3aa: ASRTGTGGIYGELF

v_gene: TRBV10-3
j_gene: TRBJ2-7
d_gene: -
CDR3aa: AISDAGLHEQY

v_gene: TRBV5-1
j_gene: TRBJ2-3
d_gene: -
CDR3aa: ASSLVTTGTDTQY

v_gene: TRBV28
j_gene: TRBJ1-5
d_gene: -
CDR3aa: ACSPLTDILGQPQH

v_gene: TRBV19
j_gene: TRBJ1-5
d_gene: TRBD1
CDR3aa: ASTDRGRGRAQH

v_gene: TRBV5-1
j_gene: TRBJ2-1
d_gene: TRBD2
CDR3aa: ASSLGLAGGPINEQF

v_gene: TRBV28
j_gene: TRBJ2-3
d_gene: -
CDR3aa: ASRASSDTQY

v_gene: TRBV5-1
j_gene: TRBJ1-4
d_gene: -
CDR3aa: ASSLGLSNEKLF

v_gene: TRBV5-5
j_gene: TRBJ2-1
d_gene: TRBD1
CDR3aa: ASSSGTGGYNEQF

v_gene: TRBV5-1
j_gene: TRBJ2-7
d_gene: TRBD1
CDR3aa: ASSPRQGKREQY

v_gene: TRBV7-9
j_gene: TRBJ2-2
d_gene: TRBD2
CDR3aa: ASSSERGGNTGELF

v_gene: TRBV18
j_gene: TRBJ2-7
d_gene: TRBD1
CDR3aa: ASSFRDRVNEQY

v_gene: TRBV7-2
j_gene: TRBJ2-1
d_gene: TRBD2
CDR3aa: ASSSTSVGEQF

v_gene: TRBV6-1
j_gene: TRBJ2-4
d_gene: -
CDR3aa: ASSEPGNIQY

v_gene: TRBV6-1
j_gene: -
d_gene: -
CDR3aa: ASSEGGISYEQY

v_gene: TRBV28
j_gene: TRBJ2-1
d_gene: TRBD2
CDR3aa: ASINRLAGDEQF

v_gene: TRBV19
j_gene: TRBJ1-2
d_gene: TRBD1
CDR3aa: ASSPRDRGYGYT

v_gene: TRBV7-9
j_gene: TRBJ1-5
d_gene: -
CDR3aa: ASSTDITPGQPQH

v_gene: TRBV7-2
j_gene: TRBJ2-7
d_gene: TRBD2
CDR3aa: ASSLDKSIAGGRDEQY

v_gene: TRBV29-1
j_gene: TRBJ1-1
d_gene: -
CDR3aa: SINRWGDLNTEAF

v_gene: TRBV7-6
j_gene: TRBJ1-6
d_gene: TRBD1
CDR3aa: ASGGQDYSPLH

v_gene: TRBV7-2
j_gene: TRBJ2-6
d_gene: -
CDR3aa: ASSGPRLSGANVLT

v_gene: TRBV6-5
j_gene: TRBJ1-1
d_gene: TRBD1
CDR3aa: ASSYEGALRTEAF

v_gene: TRBV5-6
j_gene: TRBJ2-7
d_gene: TRBD1
CDR3aa: ASSRSGTGVEQY

v_gene: TRBV2
j_gene: TRBJ1-5
d_gene: -
CDR3aa: ASSGGTSRSNQPQH

v_gene: TRBV6-4
j_gene: TRBJ2-3
d_gene: TRBD2
CDR3aa: ASSKGLVTDTQY

v_gene: TRBV7-2
j_gene: TRBJ2-1
d_gene: -
CDR3aa: ASSSLPVPYNEQF

v_gene: TRBV2
j_gene: TRBJ1-5
d_gene: -
CDR3aa: ASSDETVGNQPQH

v_gene: TRBV7-9
j_gene: TRBJ2-3
d_gene: -
CDR3aa: ASSLYGGGDTDTQY

v_gene: TRBV5-1
j_gene: TRBJ2-7
d_gene: -
CDR3aa: ASSAGTDYEQY

v_gene: TRBV5-6
j_gene: TRBJ2-3
d_gene: TRBD1
CDR3aa: ASSWGTGTADTQY

v_gene: TRBV13
j_gene: TRBJ1-2
d_gene: -
CDR3aa: ASSFPGGGGGYT

v_gene: TRBV2
j_gene: TRBJ1-1
d_gene: -
CDR3aa: ASSEWEGLRGTEAF

v_gene: TRBV7-9
j_gene: TRBJ1-1
d_gene: -
CDR3aa: ASSLGTGNTEAF

v_gene: TRBV5-1
j_gene: TRBJ2-5
d_gene: TRBD2
CDR3aa: ASSLAGGPETQY

v_gene: TRBV19
j_gene: TRBJ2-3
d_gene: -
CDR3aa: ATSGGGGTDTQY

v_gene: TRBV5-1
j_gene: TRBJ1-3
d_gene: TRBD1
CDR3aa: ASSLGWTGGNTIY

v_gene: TRBV5-4
j_gene: TRBJ2-5
d_gene: TRBD2
CDR3aa: ASSSGLAGQETQY

v_gene: TRBV14
j_gene: TRBJ2-7
d_gene: TRBD1
CDR3aa: ASSKQGQLYEQY

v_gene: TRBV6-5
j_gene: TRBJ2-7
d_gene: -
CDR3aa: ASSSILAVTYEQY

v_gene: TRBV11-2
j_gene: TRBJ2-2
d_gene: -
CDR3aa: ASSPSVNTGELF

v_gene: TRBV10-2
j_gene: TRBJ2-7
d_gene: TRBD2
CDR3aa: ASSEIKRGGSYEQY

v_gene: TRBV2
j_gene: TRBJ1-2
d_gene: TRBD1
CDR3aa: ASSQLRQGNYGYT

v_gene: TRBV5-1
j_gene: TRBJ1-6
d_gene: -
CDR3aa: ASSVGLLNSPLH